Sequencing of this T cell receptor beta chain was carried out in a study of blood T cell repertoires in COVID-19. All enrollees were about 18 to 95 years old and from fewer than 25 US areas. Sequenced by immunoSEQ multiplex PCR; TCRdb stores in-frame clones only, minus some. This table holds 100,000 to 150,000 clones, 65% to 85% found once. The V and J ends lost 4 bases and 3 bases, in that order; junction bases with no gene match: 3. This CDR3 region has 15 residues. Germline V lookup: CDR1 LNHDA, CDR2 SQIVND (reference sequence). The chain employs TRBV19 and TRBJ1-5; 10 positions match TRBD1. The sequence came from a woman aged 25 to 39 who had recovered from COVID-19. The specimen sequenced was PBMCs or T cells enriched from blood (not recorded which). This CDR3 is CASSTGQGPNQPQHF. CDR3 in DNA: TGTGCCAGTAGTACGGGACAGGGGCCCAATCAGCCCCAGCATTTT.